One sample yielded the 10 T cell receptor beta chains listed below, sequenced in a study of Ad26.COV2.S vaccination and SARS-CoV-2 variants (dated by TCRdb to 2020 to 2022). In the paper's terms, the treatment or condition label means: around 19 received Ad26.COV2.S at low or high dose, single or two shots; about 5 received placebo; per-sample allocation not given. Repertoires of vaccine and placebo recipients were sequenced from samples taken on day 63 after the first injection. To prepare the library, the immunoSEQ multiplex PCR assay was applied. Imported from immuneACCESS, the table was reduced by TCRdb to in-frame sequences with V and J called. These copies leave out some clones; in studies compared against another copy, an unresolved V gene accounts for under half, and the cause of the remainder is not known. In this sample the table shows 350,000 to 500,000 clones, approximately 92% of which occur a single time. Jointly, the top ten make up 2% to 3% of the sample.

The sequencing used peripheral blood, collected in a trial of Ad26.COV2.S vaccine versus placebo. The receptors originated from a person between 18 and 60 years old who received the Ad26.COV2.S COVID-19 vaccine or a placebo.

The chain joins TRBV9 to TRBJ1-3; D gene unclear. CDR3 size: 15 residues. V lost 3 bases to trimming and J lost 0 bases, with 10 bases between them. Germline-derived CDR1 and CDR2 are SGDLS and YYNGEE. CDR3 protein: CASSDGSASGNTIYF. In nucleotides, the CDR3 is TGTGCCAGCAGCGACGGGTCTGCCTCTGGAAACACCATATATTTT. Complete variable domain (other parts from reference TRBV9 and TRBJ1-3): DSGVTQTPKHLITATGQRVTLRCSPRSGDLSVYWYQQSLDQGLQFLIQYYNGEERAKGNILERFSAQQFPDLHSELNLSSLELGDSALYFCASSDGSASGNTIYFGEGSWLTVV.

The chain links TRBV27 to TRBJ2-6; 9 bases map to TRBD2. The germline CDR1 and CDR2 sequences are MNHEY and SMNVEV (reference sequence). The CDR3 loop spans 15 amino acids. V was clipped by 8 bases and J by 3 bases; unmatched bases: 5. The CDR3 nucleotides are TGTGCCAGCCGGCGGGGGGGATATGGGGCCAACGTCCTGACTTTC. It translates to CASRRGGYGANVLTF.

In its sample, this clone was seen once. The rearrangement uses TRBV4-2 and TRBJ1-3; 8 bases are shared with TRBD1. The CDR3 is 15 amino acids. Losses at the gene ends were 3 bases for V and 3 bases for J; bases not matched to a gene: 4. Germline CDR1 reads LGHNA; CDR2 reads YNFKEQ. CDR3: CASSQQGAGGNTIYF. Here the CDR3 DNA reads TGTGCCAGCAGCCAGCAGGGGGCGGGTGGAAACACCATATATTTT.

V gene TRBV28 combines with J gene TRBJ1-2; TRBD1 matches at 8 bases. V trimming: 5 bases; J trimming: 2 bases; junction bases outside the gene matches: 13. Germline-derived CDR1 and CDR2 are MDHEN and SYDVKM. This CDR3 has 17 amino acids. CDR3 protein: CASSQSYGQGSNYGYTF. DNA of the CDR3: TGTGCCAGCAGTCAATCCTACGGACAGGGATCGAACTATGGCTACACCTTC.

V is TRBV7-3 and J is TRBJ2-3, with 8 nucleotides matching TRBD2. CDR3 length equals 14 residues. Germline CDR1 SGHTA, CDR2 FQGTGA. The J segment lost 4 bases and the V segment lost 5 bases, leaving 5 bases of the junction unmatched. The chain's CDR3 is CASSPGGASDTQYF. CDR3 DNA sequence: TGTGCCAGCAGCCCCGGGGGGGCCTCAGATACGCAGTATTTT.

The rearrangement joins TRBV6-5 to TRBJ2-3, with a tentative D call TRBD1 (6 bases). From germline, CDR1 is MNHEY and CDR2 SVGAGI. The CDR3 contains 15 residues. Trimming stripped 2 bases from V and 0 bases from J, with 9 bases between. CDR3 in DNA: TGTGCCAGCAGTTACGGGACAACTAGCACAGATACGCAGTATTTT. Amino acid sequence: CASSYGTTSTDTQYF.

The V gene is TRBV24-1, the J gene TRBJ2-3, with no clear D. The V gene's germline CDR1 is KGHDR and CDR2 SFDVKD. V lost 0 bases and J 2 bases, leaving 11 bases between the germline ends. The CDR3 runs 16 residues. CDR3 region: CATSDLLGGNTDTQYF. The CDR3 bases are TGTGCCACCAGTGATTTGCTTGGCGGAAACACAGATACGCAGTATTTT.

In DNA, the CDR3 is TGCGCCAGCAGCCGACTAGCGGGGGTCACAGATACGCAGTATTTT. Translated: CASSRLAGVTDTQYF. V gene TRBV4-3 combines with J gene TRBJ2-3; 12 positions match TRBD2. After removal of 4 bases from V and 2 bases from J, the junction contained 1 base not matched to a gene. This CDR3 spans 15 amino acids. Germline V gene data show CDR1 as LGHNA and CDR2 as YSLEER.

This chain joins TRBV6-4 and TRBJ2-1, with a weak D call TRBD1 (6 bases). V was cut by 4 bases and J by 3 bases, with 13 bases left in between. The V gene's germline CDR1 is MRHNA and CDR2 SNTAGT. The length of the CDR3 is 15 residues. The CDR3 spells CASSGETGSYNEQFF. In DNA, the CDR3 is TGTGCCAGCAGTGGAGAAACAGGGAGCTACAATGAGCAGTTCTTC.

The genes are TRBV7-3 and TRBJ1-1; possible D gene TRBD1, 5 bases. The CDR3 has 11 amino acids. Between the trimmed V and J ends, which lost 4 bases and 7 bases, there was a span of 7 bases. In germline, CDR1 is SGHTA, CDR2 FQGTGA. CDR3 coding DNA: TGTGCCAGCAGCTCCGGGGGTGAAGCTTTCTTT. This sequence encodes CASSSGGEAFF. The whole variable domain, filled in from reference TRBV7-3 and TRBJ1-1, reads GAGVSQTPSNKVTEKGKYVELRCDPISGHTALYWYRQSLGQGPEFLIYFQGTGAADDSGLPNDRFFAVRPEGSVSTLKIQRTERGDSAVYLCASSSGGEAFFGQGTRLTVV.